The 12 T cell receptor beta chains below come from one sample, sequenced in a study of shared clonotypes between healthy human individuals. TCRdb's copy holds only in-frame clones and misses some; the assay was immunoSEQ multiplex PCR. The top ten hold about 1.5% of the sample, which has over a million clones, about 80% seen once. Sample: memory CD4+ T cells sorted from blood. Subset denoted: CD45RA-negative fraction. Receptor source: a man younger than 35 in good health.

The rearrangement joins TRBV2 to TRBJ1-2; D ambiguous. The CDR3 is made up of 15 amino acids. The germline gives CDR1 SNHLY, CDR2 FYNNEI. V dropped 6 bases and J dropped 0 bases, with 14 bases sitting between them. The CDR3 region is CASSVGILTNYGYTF. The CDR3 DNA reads TGTGCCAGCAGCGTCGGGATTCTAACTAACTATGGCTACACCTTC.

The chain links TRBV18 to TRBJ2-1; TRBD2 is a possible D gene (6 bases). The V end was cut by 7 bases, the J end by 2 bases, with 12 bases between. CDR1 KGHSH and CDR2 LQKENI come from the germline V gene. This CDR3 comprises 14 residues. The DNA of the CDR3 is TGTGCCAGCTGCCTAGCGTCTGCCTACAATGAGCAGTTCTTC. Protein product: CASCLASAYNEQFF.

The CDR3 sequence: CASSFSAGVRTGELFF. For the CDR3, the DNA is TGTGCCAGCAGTTTTTCAGCGGGAGTTCGGACCGGGGAGCTGTTTTTT. The chain carries TRBV27 and TRBJ2-2, with 8 bases lining up with TRBD2. Germline CDR1 and CDR2: MNHEY and SMNVEV (reference sequence). J lost 5 bases, V lost 3 bases, and 8 bases had no gene match. CDR3 length: 16 residues.

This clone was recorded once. Here the CDR3 DNA reads TGTGCCAGCAGCCAAGACAAAAACTATGGCTACACCTTC. Amino acids: CASSQDKNYGYTF. The chain couples TRBV5-4 to TRBJ1-2; no clear D gene. Trimming took 4 bases from V and 2 from J, leaving 9 bases between them. CDR1 and CDR2 (germline): SGHNT, YYREEE (reference sequence). The CDR3 runs 13 residues.

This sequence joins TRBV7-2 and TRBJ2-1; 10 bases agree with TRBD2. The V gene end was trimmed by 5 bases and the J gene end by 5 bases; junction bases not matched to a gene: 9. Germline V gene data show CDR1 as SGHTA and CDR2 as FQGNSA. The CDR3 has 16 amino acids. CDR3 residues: CASSRRRTSGNNEQFF. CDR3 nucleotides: TGTGCCAGCAGCCGCCGGCGGACTAGCGGTAACAATGAGCAGTTCTTC.

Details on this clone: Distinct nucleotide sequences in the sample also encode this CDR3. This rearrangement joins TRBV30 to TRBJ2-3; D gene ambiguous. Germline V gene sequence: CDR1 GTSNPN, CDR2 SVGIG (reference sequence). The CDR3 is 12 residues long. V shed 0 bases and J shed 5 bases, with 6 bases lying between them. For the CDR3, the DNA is TGTGCCTGGAGTGTACAGCGAGATACGCAGTATTTT. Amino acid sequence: CAWSVQRDTQYF. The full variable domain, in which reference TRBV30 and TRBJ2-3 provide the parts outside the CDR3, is SQTIHQWPATLVQPVGSPLSLECTVEGTSNPNLYWYRQAAGRGLQLLFYSVGIGQISSEVPQNLSASRPQDRQFILSSKKLLLSDSGFYLCAWSVQRDTQYFGPGTRLTVL.

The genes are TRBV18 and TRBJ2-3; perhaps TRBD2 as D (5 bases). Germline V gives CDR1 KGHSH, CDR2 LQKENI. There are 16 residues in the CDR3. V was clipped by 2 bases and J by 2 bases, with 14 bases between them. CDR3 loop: CASSPIESGNTDTQYF. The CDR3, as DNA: TGTGCCAGCTCACCAATTGAGTCCGGGAACACAGATACGCAGTATTTT.

In DNA, the CDR3 is TGTGCCAGCAGCTTAGTATTGGGGCCGGGAAACGAGCAGTACTTC. Amino acids: CASSLVLGPGNEQYF. The chain links TRBV11-1 to TRBJ2-7; D is possibly TRBD1 or TRBD2 (5 bases each). From germline, CDR1 is SGHAT and CDR2 FQDESV (reference sequence). This CDR3 has 15 residues. Trimming removed 1 base at V and 5 bases at J, with 15 bases between.

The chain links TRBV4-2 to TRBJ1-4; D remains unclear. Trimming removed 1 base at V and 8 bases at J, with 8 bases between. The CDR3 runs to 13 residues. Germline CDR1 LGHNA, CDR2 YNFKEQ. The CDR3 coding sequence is TGTGCCAGCAGCCAAGGACCATACGAAAAACTGTTTTTT. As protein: CASSQGPYEKLFF.

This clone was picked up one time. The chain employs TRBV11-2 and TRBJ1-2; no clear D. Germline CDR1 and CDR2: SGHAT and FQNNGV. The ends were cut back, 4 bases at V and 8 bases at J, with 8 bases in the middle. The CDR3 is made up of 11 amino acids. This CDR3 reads CASSSGSGYTF. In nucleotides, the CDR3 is TGTGCCAGCAGCTCCGGCTCCGGCTACACCTTC.

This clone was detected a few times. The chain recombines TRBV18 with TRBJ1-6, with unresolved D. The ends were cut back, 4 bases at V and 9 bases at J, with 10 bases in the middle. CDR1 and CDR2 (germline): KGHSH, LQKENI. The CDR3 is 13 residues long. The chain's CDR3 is CASSQNDGSPLHF. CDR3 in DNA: TGTGCCAGCTCACAGAATGACGGTTCACCCCTCCACTTT.

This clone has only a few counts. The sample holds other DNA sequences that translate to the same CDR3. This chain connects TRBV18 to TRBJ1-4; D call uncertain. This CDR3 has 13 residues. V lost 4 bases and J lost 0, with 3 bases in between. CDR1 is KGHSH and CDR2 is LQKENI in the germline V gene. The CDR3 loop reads CASSRSTNEKLFF. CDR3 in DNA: TGTGCCAGCTCACGGTCAACTAATGAAAAACTGTTTTTT.